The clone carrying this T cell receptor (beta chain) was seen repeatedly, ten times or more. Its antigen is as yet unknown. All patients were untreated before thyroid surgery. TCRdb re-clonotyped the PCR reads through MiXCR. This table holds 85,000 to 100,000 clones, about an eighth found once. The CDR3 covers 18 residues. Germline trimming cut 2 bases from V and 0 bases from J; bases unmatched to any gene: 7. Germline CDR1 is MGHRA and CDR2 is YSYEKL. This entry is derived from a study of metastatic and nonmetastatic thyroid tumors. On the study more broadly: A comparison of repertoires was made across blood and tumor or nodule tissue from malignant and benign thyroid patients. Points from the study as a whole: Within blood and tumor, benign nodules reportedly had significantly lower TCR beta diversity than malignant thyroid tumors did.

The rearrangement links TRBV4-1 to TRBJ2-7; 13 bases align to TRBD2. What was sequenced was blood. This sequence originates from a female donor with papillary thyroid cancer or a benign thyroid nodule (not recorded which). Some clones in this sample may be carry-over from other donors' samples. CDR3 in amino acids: CASSQPPGLAGSSYEQYF. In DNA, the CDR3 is TGCGCCAGCAGCCAACCTCCGGGACTAGCGGGAAGCTCCTACGAGCAGTACTTC.